This T cell receptor beta chain was captured by sequencing in a study of T cell repertoires in cytomegalovirus infection. At least ten counts were recorded for this clonotype. Its antigen is as yet unknown. One entry per CDR3 protein, called by TCRdb with MiXCR from the reads. The sample lists roughly 300,000 distinct CDR3 sequences, over 7.5% occurring once. Study results and limitations: The response measured ex vivo was dominated by TCR beta clonotypes (HLA-C-restricted and CMV-specific). Using cumulative public TCR beta family frequency, the authors identified those who carried CMV together with the relevant HLA.

From germline, CDR1 is MGHRA and CDR2 YSYEKL. This CDR3 has 16 amino acids. V lost 0 bases to trimming and J lost 1 base; unmatched junction nucleotides: 4. Sequencing used PBMCs. This chain joins TRBV4-1 and TRBJ2-3, with 7 bases lining up with TRBD2. The sequence came from a human donor in good health (CMV status not recorded). Some clones in this sample may be carry-over from other donors' samples. The CDR3 DNA reads as TGCGCCAGCAGCCAAGATACGGGAGGCGGCACAGATACGCAGTATTTT. It specifies CASSQDTGGGTDTQYF.